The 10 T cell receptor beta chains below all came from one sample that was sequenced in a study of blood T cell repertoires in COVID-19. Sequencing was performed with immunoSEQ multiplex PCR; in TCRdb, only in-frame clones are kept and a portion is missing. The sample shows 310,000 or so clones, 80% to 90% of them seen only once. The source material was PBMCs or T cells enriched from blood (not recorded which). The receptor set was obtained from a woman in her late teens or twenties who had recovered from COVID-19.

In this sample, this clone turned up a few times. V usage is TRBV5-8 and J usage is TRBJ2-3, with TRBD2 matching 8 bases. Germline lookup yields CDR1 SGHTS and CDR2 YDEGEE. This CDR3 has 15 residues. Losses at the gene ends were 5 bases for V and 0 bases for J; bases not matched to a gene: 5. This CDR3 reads CASRRGGSSTDTQYF. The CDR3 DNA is TGTGCCAGCAGGCGCGGGGGGTCTAGCACAGATACGCAGTATTTT.

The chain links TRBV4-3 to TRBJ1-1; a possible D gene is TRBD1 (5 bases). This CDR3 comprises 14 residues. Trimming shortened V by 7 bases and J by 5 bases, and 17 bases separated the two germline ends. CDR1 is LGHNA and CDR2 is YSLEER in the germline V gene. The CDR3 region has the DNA TGCGCCAGCACAAATAGTGGGGCCCCGACTGAAGCTTTCTTT. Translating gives CASTNSGAPTEAFF.

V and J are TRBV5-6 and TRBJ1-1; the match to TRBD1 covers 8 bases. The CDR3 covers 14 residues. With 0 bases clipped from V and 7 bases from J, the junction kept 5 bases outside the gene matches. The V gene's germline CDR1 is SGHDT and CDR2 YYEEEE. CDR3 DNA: TGTGCCAGCAGCTTGGTGGACAGGGCCTATGAAGCTTTCTTT. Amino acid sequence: CASSLVDRAYEAFF.

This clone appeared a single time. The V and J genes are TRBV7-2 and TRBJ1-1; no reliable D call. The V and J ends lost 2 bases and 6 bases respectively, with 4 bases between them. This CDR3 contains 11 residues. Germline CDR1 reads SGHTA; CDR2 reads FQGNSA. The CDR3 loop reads CASSLSSEAFF. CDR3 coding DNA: TGTGCCAGCAGCTTATCGTCTGAAGCTTTCTTT.

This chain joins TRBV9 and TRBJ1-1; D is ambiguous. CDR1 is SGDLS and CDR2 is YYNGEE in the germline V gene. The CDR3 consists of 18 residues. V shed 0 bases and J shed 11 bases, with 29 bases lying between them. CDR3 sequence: CASSVGPRWEDAQYRAFF. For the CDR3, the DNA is TGTGCCAGCAGCGTAGGACCCCGATGGGAGGACGCCCAATACCGGGCTTTCTTT. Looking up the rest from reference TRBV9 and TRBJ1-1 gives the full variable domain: DSGVTQTPKHLITATGQRVTLRCSPRSGDLSVYWYQQSLDQGLQFLIQYYNGEERAKGNILERFSAQQFPDLHSELNLSSLELGDSALYFCASSVGPRWEDAQYRAFFGQGTRLTVV.

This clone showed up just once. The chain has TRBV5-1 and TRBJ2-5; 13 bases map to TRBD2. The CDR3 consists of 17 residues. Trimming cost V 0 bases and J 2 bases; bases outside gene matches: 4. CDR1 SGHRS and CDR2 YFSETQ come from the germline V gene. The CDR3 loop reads CASSLARTSGGQETQYF. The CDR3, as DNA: TGCGCCAGCAGCTTGGCCAGGACTAGCGGGGGACAAGAGACCCAGTACTTC.

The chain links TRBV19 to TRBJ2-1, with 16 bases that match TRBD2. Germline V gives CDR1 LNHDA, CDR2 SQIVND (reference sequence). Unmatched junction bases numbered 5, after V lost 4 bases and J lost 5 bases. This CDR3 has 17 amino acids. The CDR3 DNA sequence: TGTGCCAGTAGTAAGGGACTAGCGGGAGGGCCAGACAATGAGCAGTTCTTC. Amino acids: CASSKGLAGGPDNEQFF.

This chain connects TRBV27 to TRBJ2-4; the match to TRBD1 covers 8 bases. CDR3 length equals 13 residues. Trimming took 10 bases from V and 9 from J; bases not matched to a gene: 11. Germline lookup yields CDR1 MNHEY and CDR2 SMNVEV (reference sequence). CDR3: CATRRDRTGIQYF. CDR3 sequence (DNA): TGTGCCACCCGCCGGGACAGGACTGGCATTCAGTACTTC.

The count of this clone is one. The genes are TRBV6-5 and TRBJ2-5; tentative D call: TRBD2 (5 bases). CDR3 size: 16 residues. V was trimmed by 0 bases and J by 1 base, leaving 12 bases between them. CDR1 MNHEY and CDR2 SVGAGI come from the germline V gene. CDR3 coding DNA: TGTGCCAGCAGTTACTCGAGGTCCGGAGGCCAAGAGACCCAGTACTTC. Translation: CASSYSRSGGQETQYF.

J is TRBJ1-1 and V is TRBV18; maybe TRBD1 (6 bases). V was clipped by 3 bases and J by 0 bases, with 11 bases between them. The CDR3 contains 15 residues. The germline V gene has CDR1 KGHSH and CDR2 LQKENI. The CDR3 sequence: CASSPSGAMNTEAFF. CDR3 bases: TGTGCCAGCTCACCGTCAGGGGCCATGAACACTGAAGCTTTCTTT.